Presented here are 5 T cell receptor beta chains from one specimen sequenced in a study of TIL therapy for anti-PD-1-resistant metastatic lung cancer. The time point denotes: pre-treatment sample, taken before nivolumab and TIL therapy. Most excised metastases sampled were pleural nodules or supraclavicular lymph nodes. The libraries were made with immunoSEQ v3. Profiling relied on immunoSEQ multiplex PCR, and the TCRdb table lists in-frame clones only, not all of them. This table has approximately 97,000 clones, about two thirds appearing once. The sample here was tumor tissue, taken at baseline. These TCRs come from a person between 25 and 80 years old with non-small cell lung cancer.

The V and J genes are TRBV5-4 and TRBJ2-7; tentatively, D is TRBD2 (6 bases). The CDR3 loop spans 15 amino acids. The V gene's germline CDR1 is SGHNT and CDR2 YYREEE (reference sequence). Trimming shortened V by 0 bases and J by 2 bases, and 12 bases separated the two germline ends. CDR3: CASSLEGGGAYEQYF. The DNA for the CDR3 is TGTGCCAGCAGCTTGGAGGGCGGAGGGGCCTACGAGCAGTACTTC.

This chain connects TRBV28 to TRBJ2-1; a weak D match, TRBD1 (5 bases). Trimming pared 3 bases from V and 9 bases from J, leaving 9 bases between. Per the germline V gene, CDR1 is MDHEN and CDR2 is SYDVKM. CDR3 length equals 12 residues. In DNA, the CDR3 is TGTGCCAGCAGTTTCAGGGCCCGTGAGCAGTTCTTC. Encoded protein: CASSFRAREQFF.

The rearrangement joins TRBV7-2 to TRBJ1-2; D gene uncertain. This CDR3 contains 15 residues. V was cut by 0 bases and J by 4 bases, with 12 bases left in between. Germline V gene sequence: CDR1 SGHTA, CDR2 FQGNSA. The CDR3 DNA is TGTGCCAGCAGCTTAGCGCTAAGGGCATCCTATGGCTACACCTTC. It is translated as CASSLALRASYGYTF.

This clone was detected a few times. The chain joins TRBV29-1 to TRBJ1-4; no clear D. CDR3 length equals 16 residues. Looked up from germline, CDR1 is SQVTM and CDR2 is ANQGSEA. V lost 3 bases to trimming and J lost 4 bases, with 18 bases between them. The CDR3 loop reads CSVEAPIAGRNEKLFF. The DNA for the CDR3 is TGCAGCGTTGAGGCCCCGATTGCGGGCCGTAATGAAAAACTGTTTTTT.

This chain joins TRBV10-3 and TRBJ2-3; 9 nucleotides line up with TRBD1. There are 14 residues in the CDR3. Germline assignment: CDR1 ENHRY and CDR2 SYGVKD. J lost 1 base, V lost 7 bases, and 3 bases had no gene match. CDR3 in DNA: TGTGCCATCAAGCGGACAGGGGGCACAGATACGCAGTATTTT. Translation gives CAIKRTGGTDTQYF.